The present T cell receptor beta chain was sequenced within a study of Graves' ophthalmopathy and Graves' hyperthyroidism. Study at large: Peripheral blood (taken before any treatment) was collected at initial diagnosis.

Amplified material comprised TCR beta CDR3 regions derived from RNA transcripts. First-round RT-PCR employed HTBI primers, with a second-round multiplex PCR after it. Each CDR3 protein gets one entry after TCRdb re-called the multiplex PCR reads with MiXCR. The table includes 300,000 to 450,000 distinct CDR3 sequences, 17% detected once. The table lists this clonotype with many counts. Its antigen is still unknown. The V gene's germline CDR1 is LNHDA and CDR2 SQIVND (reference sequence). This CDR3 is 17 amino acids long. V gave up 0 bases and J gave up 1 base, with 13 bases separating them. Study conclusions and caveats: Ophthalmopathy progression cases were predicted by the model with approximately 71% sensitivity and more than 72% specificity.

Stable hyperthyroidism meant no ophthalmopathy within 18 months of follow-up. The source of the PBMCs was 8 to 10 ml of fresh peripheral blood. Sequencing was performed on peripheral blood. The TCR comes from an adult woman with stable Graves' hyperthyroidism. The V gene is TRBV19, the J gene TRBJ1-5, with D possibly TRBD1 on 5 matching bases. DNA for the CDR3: TGTGCCAGTAGTATAGATGCGAGGGGTATGAGCAATCAGCCCCAGCATTTT. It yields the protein CASSIDARGMSNQPQHF.